This T cell receptor beta chain was sequenced in a study of T cell responses to AZD1222 COVID-19 vaccine. The germline gives CDR1 GTSNPN, CDR2 SVGIG (reference sequence). V lost 2 bases and J 6 bases, leaving 19 bases between the germline ends. The CDR3 is 15 residues long. Study-wide points: Just a handful of people given AZD1222 tested seropositive at baseline.

This table comes from immunoSEQ multiplex PCR, and its TCRdb copy is limited to in-frame clones, with some not included. Of roughly 130,000 clones detected, around 87% appear once; the ten largest clones hold 1.3% to 1.5%. This clone was recorded at least ten times. Its antigen remains unidentified. The source is an adult in good health. The material sequenced was peripheral blood, taken on day 0 of AZD1222 vaccination. This sequence joins TRBV30 and TRBJ1-2, with D hard to call. CDR3 amino acids: CAWSRPSYPPDGYTF. The CDR3 DNA is TGTGCCTGGAGTAGGCCTTCCTATCCCCCGGATGGCTACACCTTC.